This TCR beta chain originates from a study of blood T cell repertoires in COVID-19. Profiled with immunoSEQ multiplex PCR; TCRdb holds only in-frame clones, not every one. Among 60,000 to 65,000 clones listed, roughly 90% were seen once. Looked up from germline, CDR1 is LNHDA and CDR2 is SQIVND (reference sequence). The CDR3 consists of 15 residues. V was pared by 5 bases and J by 8 bases, with 9 bases of the junction left unmatched. The sequenced sample consisted of peripheral blood. The chain carries TRBV19 and TRBJ2-4; TRBD1 agrees at 10 bases. This clonotype originated in a man aged 45-65 years with active COVID-19. The CDR3 reads CASSSRQGATDIQYF. The CDR3, as DNA: TGTGCCAGTAGTTCAAGACAGGGGGCCACGGACATTCAGTACTTC.